Following are 25 T cell receptor beta chains from one sample sequenced in a study of T cell responses to AZD1222 COVID-19 vaccine. Using immunoSEQ multiplex PCR, the repertoire was profiled, and TCRdb retains in-frame clones only, with some absent. The sample holds 87,000 or so clones, 85% to 90% seen once. Sequenced here: peripheral blood, sampled on day 0 of AZD1222 vaccination. Receptors were obtained from an adult in good health.

J is TRBJ2-1 and V is TRBV7-2; D not certain. Germline V gives CDR1 SGHTA, CDR2 FQGNSA. V was shortened by 1 base and J by 0 bases, with 16 bases between the two germline ends. The CDR3 extends over 18 amino acids. CDR3 region: CASSLDFLGSSSYNEQFF. CDR3 nucleotides: TGTGCCAGCAGCTTAGATTTTTTGGGTTCGAGCTCCTACAATGAGCAGTTCTTC.

This clone occurred once. The rearrangement uses TRBV12-3 or TRBV12-4 and TRBJ2-5, with D unclear. The CDR3 loop spans 13 amino acids. Trimming took off 1 base at V and 5 bases at J, with 8 bases between the two ends. This CDR3 reads CASSLGIGETQYF. CDR3 coding DNA: TGTGCCAGCAGTTTAGGAATCGGCGAGACCCAGTACTTC.

The rearrangement uses TRBV27 and TRBJ1-2; TRBD1 agrees at 7 bases. The CDR3 runs to 15 residues. The germline V gene encodes CDR1 MNHEY and CDR2 SMNVEV (reference sequence). Trimming took 4 bases from V and 1 from J; bases not matched to a gene: 6. The CDR3 protein is CASSSYRGFNYGYTF. In nucleotides, the CDR3 is TGTGCCAGCAGTTCTTACAGGGGATTTAACTATGGCTACACCTTC.

The V gene is TRBV19, the J gene TRBJ2-2, with a weak D call TRBD1 (8 bases). Germline V gives CDR1 LNHDA, CDR2 SQIVND (reference sequence). V lost 4 bases to trimming and J lost 6 bases, with 15 bases between them. CDR3 size: 15 residues. DNA of the CDR3: TGTGCCAGTAGTAAACAGGGGGGGATGGCCGGGGAGCTGTTTTTT. Its translation is CASSKQGGMAGELFF.

The chain couples TRBV9 to TRBJ2-3; D might be TRBD1 (6 bases). The germline V gene has CDR1 SGDLS and CDR2 YYNGEE. CDR3 length: 12 residues. The V end was cut by 4 bases, the J end by 6 bases, with 9 bases between. DNA of the CDR3: TGTGCCAGCAGCCAGGGGAAGGATACGCAGTATTTT. Translated, it gives CASSQGKDTQYF.

V is TRBV6-5 and J is TRBJ1-1; D not certain. CDR3 length equals 12 residues. CDR1 MNHEY and CDR2 SVGAGI come from the germline V gene. Trimming took 9 bases from V and 0 from J, leaving 8 bases between them. The CDR3 region has the DNA TGTGCCAGGTTCCTCATGAACACTGAAGCTTTCTTT. Its translation: CARFLMNTEAFF.

The chain joins TRBV19 to TRBJ1-5, with D hard to call. Germline V gene data show CDR1 as LNHDA and CDR2 as SQIVND (reference sequence). This CDR3 region has 14 residues. Trimming pared 7 bases from V and 0 bases from J, leaving 10 bases between. CDR3 residues: CASTTPYSNQPQHF. In nucleotides, the CDR3 is TGTGCCAGTACCACCCCGTATAGCAATCAGCCCCAGCATTTT. The whole variable domain, filled in from reference TRBV19 and TRBJ1-5, reads DGGITQSPKYLFRKEGQNVTLSCEQNLNHDAMYWYRQDPGQGLRLIYYSQIVNDFQKGDIAEGYSVSREKKESFPLTVTSAQKNPTAFYLCASTTPYSNQPQHFGDGTRLSIL.

The rearrangement joins TRBV12-3 or TRBV12-4 to TRBJ1-1, with 9 bases aligning to TRBD1. Trimming cost V 10 bases and J 5 bases; bases outside gene matches: 5. The CDR3 length is 12 residues. CDR3 region: CANGQGRTEAFF. CDR3 in DNA: TGTGCCAACGGACAGGGGAGGACTGAAGCTTTCTTT.

The chain couples TRBV6-1 to TRBJ1-2, with no clear D. The CDR3 is 14 amino acids. In germline, CDR1 is MNHNS, CDR2 SASEGT. V lost 2 bases and J 5 bases, leaving 12 bases between the germline ends. This CDR3 reads CASSEPTNLYGYTF. In nucleotides, the CDR3 is TGTGCCAGCAGTGAACCGACGAACCTTTATGGCTACACCTTC.

The CDR3 bases are TGTGCCAGCAGCAACGGGGGGGCCTGGTCACCCCTCCACTTT. Translation: CASSNGGAWSPLHF. This chain uses TRBV11-3 with TRBJ1-6; the D gene is possibly TRBD1 (6 bases). In germline, CDR1 is SGHNT, CDR2 YENEEA. With 5 bases removed from V and 10 bases from J, the gap between germline ends came to 15 bases. The CDR3 is 14 amino acids.

This sequence joins TRBV7-8 and TRBJ2-1; 9 bases are a match to TRBD2. The trim removed 5 bases at V and 1 base at J, leaving 15 bases unmatched. This CDR3 has 19 residues. Per the germline V gene, CDR1 is SGHVS and CDR2 is FQNEAQ. The CDR3 DNA is TGTGCCAGCAGCCCCGGAGCGGGGCGGGGGGGCAGTTCCTACAATGAGCAGTTCTTC. Protein: CASSPGAGRGGSSYNEQFF.

This clone was counted a single time. The chain uses TRBV4-1 and TRBJ1-2; TRBD1 matches 9 bases. Per germline, CDR1 MGHRA and CDR2 YSYEKL. Germline trimming cut 4 bases from V and 2 bases from J; bases unmatched to any gene: 2. The CDR3 sequence is 14 residues long. CDR3 protein: CASSLGQGNYGYTF. The CDR3 nucleotides read TGCGCCAGCAGCCTGGGACAGGGAAACTATGGCTACACCTTC.

This clone was detected once. The chain recombines TRBV5-1 with TRBJ1-1; 7 positions agree with TRBD1. Trimming at V came to 2 bases and at J to 0 bases, leaving 1 base not matched to a gene. The CDR3 covers 14 residues. The germline CDR1 and CDR2 sequences are SGHRS and YFSETQ. DNA of the CDR3: TGCGCCAGCAGCTTAAGGGGGCTGAACACTGAAGCTTTCTTT. Translation gives CASSLRGLNTEAFF.

This clone was seen only a few times. This chain connects TRBV9 to TRBJ1-2; D ambiguous. Germline CDR1 SGDLS, CDR2 YYNGEE. The germline V and J ends were trimmed by 3 bases and 1 base, with 4 bases remaining between them. This CDR3 has 12 amino acids. CDR3 region: CASSANNYGYTF. The CDR3, as DNA: TGTGCCAGCAGCGCAAATAACTATGGCTACACCTTC.

This chain uses TRBV18 with TRBJ1-1; tentative D call: TRBD1 (6 bases). Trimming removed 4 bases from V and 5 bases from J, with 17 bases in between. Germline V gives CDR1 KGHSH, CDR2 LQKENI. The CDR3 consists of 15 residues. CDR3 residues: CASSRNREVLTEAFF. As DNA, the CDR3 is TGTGCCAGCTCACGAAACAGGGAGGTTTTGACTGAAGCTTTCTTT.

J is TRBJ1-4 and V is TRBV6-5, with TRBD1 matching over 7 bases. V lost 7 bases to trimming and J lost 5 bases; unmatched junction nucleotides: 7. The CDR3 consists of 14 residues. Germline CDR1 is MNHEY and CDR2 is SVGAGI. This CDR3 is CASTKDRSNEKLFF. The CDR3, as DNA: TGTGCCAGCACTAAGGACAGGTCAAATGAAAAACTGTTTTTT.

CDR3 sequence (DNA): TGTGCCAGCAGCCAACAGTCGAACACTGAAGCTTTCTTT. Translation: CASSQQSNTEAFF. V and J are TRBV14 and TRBJ1-1; D is unclear. The V and J ends lost 2 bases and 1 base respectively, with 5 bases between them. There are 13 residues in the CDR3. The V gene's germline CDR1 is SGHDN and CDR2 FVKESK.

The chain combines TRBV9 with TRBJ2-5, with TRBD2 matching 11 bases. J gave up 1 base and V 0 bases, and 5 bases lay outside the gene matches. Germline V CDR1 and CDR2: SGDLS, YYNGEE. The CDR3 loop spans 17 amino acids. CDR3 residues: CASSVGASGGPQETQYF. CDR3 DNA sequence: TGTGCCAGCAGCGTAGGAGCTAGCGGGGGGCCCCAAGAGACCCAGTACTTC. Combining the CDR3 with reference TRBV9 and TRBJ2-5 gives the whole variable domain DSGVTQTPKHLITATGQRVTLRCSPRSGDLSVYWYQQSLDQGLQFLIQYYNGEERAKGNILERFSAQQFPDLHSELNLSSLELGDSALYFCASSVGASGGPQETQYFGPGTRLLVL.

The chain is built from TRBV2 and TRBJ1-1, with D uncertain. Trimming left V 8 bases short and J 6 bases short, with 22 bases between. The CDR3 has 15 residues. CDR1 is SNHLY and CDR2 is FYNNEI in the germline V gene. The CDR3: CASFIGSPGESEAFF. The DNA for the CDR3 is TGTGCCAGCTTTATCGGCTCCCCCGGAGAGTCTGAAGCTTTCTTT. Filled out from reference TRBV2 and TRBJ1-1, the complete variable domain reads EPEVTQTPSHQVTQMGQEVILRCVPISNHLYFYWYRQILGQKVEFLVSFYNNEISEKSEIFDDQFSVERPDGSNFTLKIRSTKLEDSAMYFCASFIGSPGESEAFFGQGTRLTVV.

This rearrangement joins TRBV19 to TRBJ2-2; D gene ambiguous. Deletions cut 6 bases from V and 0 bases from J, with 8 bases between. CDR1 LNHDA and CDR2 SQIVND come from the germline V gene (reference sequence). This CDR3 spans 14 amino acids. The CDR3: CASSPRTNTGELFF. The DNA of the CDR3 is TGTGCCAGTAGCCCGCGAACGAACACCGGGGAGCTGTTTTTT.

The V and J genes are TRBV6-5 and TRBJ2-7, with 7 bases matching TRBD2. J gave up 3 bases and V 2 bases, and 4 bases lay outside the gene matches. Germline-derived CDR1 and CDR2 are MNHEY and SVGAGI. The CDR3 spans 14 residues. CDR3 residues: CASSYAGVSYEQYF. DNA for the CDR3: TGTGCCAGCAGTTACGCGGGGGTAAGCTACGAGCAGTACTTC.

The CDR3: CASSPGQGIAEGYTF. CDR3 DNA: TGTGCCAGCAGCCCCGGACAGGGAATTGCCGAAGGCTACACCTTC. The rearrangement joins TRBV5-5 to TRBJ1-2; 8 positions agree with TRBD1. Per the germline V gene, CDR1 is SGHKS and CDR2 is YYEKEE (reference sequence). This CDR3 comprises 15 residues. V lost 4 bases to trimming and J lost 8 bases; unmatched junction nucleotides: 13.

The chain employs TRBV19 and TRBJ1-5; 8 bases align to TRBD1. Germline CDR1 is LNHDA and CDR2 is SQIVND (reference sequence). The CDR3 consists of 16 residues. Trimming cost V 4 bases and J 3 bases; bases outside gene matches: 8. The chain's CDR3 is CASSKDRALYNQPQHF. DNA for the CDR3: TGTGCCAGTAGTAAGGACAGGGCCCTCTACAATCAGCCCCAGCATTTT.

This CDR3 reads CASSFQGRWQETQYF. CDR3 nucleotides: TGTGCCAGCAGTTTCCAGGGGAGGTGGCAAGAGACCCAGTACTTC. The chain uses TRBV27 and TRBJ2-5, with D perhaps being TRBD1 or TRBD2 (6 bases each). CDR3 size: 15 residues. CDR1 and CDR2 (germline): MNHEY, SMNVEV (reference sequence). V lost 3 bases and J 2 bases, leaving 13 bases between the germline ends.

V is TRBV5-6 and J is TRBJ1-6; D ambiguous. The CDR3 is made up of 12 amino acids. CDR1 and CDR2 from the germline V gene are SGHDT and YYEEEE. The V end lost 1 base, the J end lost 8 bases, and 4 bases lay between the germline ends. In DNA form, the CDR3 reads TGTGCCAGCAGCTTGCAAGATTCACCCCTCCACTTT. Amino acid sequence: CASSLQDSPLHF.